The rows below give T cell receptor beta chains drawn from one sample of a study of blood T cell repertoires in COVID-19. Method: immunoSEQ multiplex PCR; TCRdb's copy keeps in-frame clones and lacks some. The sample has fewer than 500,000 clones, roughly four fifths seen once. The specimen was peripheral blood. All receptors derive from a human donor with acute or convalescent COVID-19. The donor label of this sample is uncertain. CDR3s include the opening cysteine and the closing phenylalanine or tryptophan. Fields, in order: V gene, D gene, clone size, J gene, CDR3 protein, CDR3 DNA. D genes are given only for firm matches. Clone size is shown for a subset of rows, as once, few, many or a class of expanded clone.

TRBV6-5	-	-	TRBJ1-2	CASSYSRQPSNYGYTF	TGTGCCAGCAGTTACTCGAGACAGCCCTCTAACTATGGCTACACCTTC
TRBV6-6	TRBD1	-	TRBJ2-3	CASSPGTGSDTQYF	TGTGCCAGCAGTCCCGGGACAGGGAGCGATACGCAGTATTTT
TRBV12-3/TRBV12-4	-	-	TRBJ1-1	CASSFGWVEAFF	TGTGCCAGCAGTTTCGGGTGGGTTGAAGCTTTCTTT
TRBV5-4	TRBD1	-	TRBJ2-2	CASSFGGTGSTGELFF	TGTGCCAGCAGCTTTGGTGGGACAGGGTCCACCGGGGAGCTGTTTTTT
TRBV9	-	once	TRBJ1-2	CASSVERNYGYTF	TGTGCCAGCAGCGTAGAACGGAACTATGGCTACACCTTC
TRBV7-7	-	-	TRBJ1-4	CASSLGPGIREKLFF	TGTGCCAGCAGCTTAGGACCCGGGATTCGGGAAAAACTGTTTTTT
TRBV30	TRBD1	-	TRBJ2-1	CAWRETGATYNEQFF	TGTGCCTGGAGGGAGACAGGGGCCACCTACAATGAGCAGTTCTTC
TRBV27	TRBD1	-	TRBJ1-3	CASRSRGLSGNTIYF	TGTGCCAGCAGATCCAGGGGGCTATCCGGAAACACCATATATTTT
TRBV28	-	-	TRBJ2-7	CASSLSGFSYEQYF	TGTGCCAGCAGTTTATCGGGGTTCTCCTACGAGCAGTACTTC
TRBV4-1	-	many	TRBJ2-7	CATASPGQTYEQYF	TGCGCCACCGCCTCCCCCGGACAAACCTACGAGCAGTACTTC
TRBV20-1	TRBD1	-	TRBJ1-2	CSASLTGAPLGGYTF	TGCAGTGCAAGTTTGACAGGGGCCCCTCTCGGGGGCTACACCTTC
TRBV19	TRBD2	once	TRBJ2-3	CASSMIRGGTQYF	TGTGCCAGTAGTATGATTCGGGGAGGGACGCAGTATTTT
TRBV27	-	-	TRBJ2-2	CASMLLGVGTGELFF	TGTGCCAGCATGCTCCTAGGGGTGGGCACCGGGGAGCTGTTTTTT
TRBV21-1	-	once	TRBJ1-6	CASSVQGNNSPLHF	TGTGCCAGCAGCGTACAGGGTAATAATTCACCCCTCCACTTT
TRBV30	TRBD1	-	TRBJ1-5	CAWSRGPNQPQHF	TGTGCCTGGAGTAGGGGGCCCAATCAGCCCCAGCATTTT
TRBV29-1	-	-	TRBJ1-3	CSVAGSSGNTIYF	TGCAGCGTTGCAGGCAGCTCTGGAAACACCATATATTTT
TRBV3-1/TRBV3-2	TRBD1	-	TRBJ2-7	CASSTRTGLYEQYF	TGTGCCAGCAGCACCCGGACAGGGCTTTACGAGCAGTACTTC
TRBV4-2	-	few	TRBJ1-1	CASSPPEKLNTEAFF	TGTGCCAGCAGCCCCCCCGAAAAGCTGAACACTGAAGCTTTCTTT
TRBV2	-	-	TRBJ2-1	CASTRQMAYNEQFF	TGTGCCAGCACACGACAGATGGCTTACAATGAGCAGTTCTTC
TRBV11-2	TRBD1	few	TRBJ1-4	CASSLRPGQGRTEKLFF	TGTGCCAGCAGCTTAAGACCAGGACAGGGTAGGACTGAAAAACTGTTTTTT
TRBV10-3	-	-	TRBJ2-3	CAISVGGANTQYF	TGTGCCATCAGTGTGGGGGGGGCCAATACGCAGTATTTT
TRBV27	-	-	TRBJ2-7	CASSSGKGYEQYF	TGTGCCAGCAGTTCAGGGAAGGGCTACGAGCAGTACTTC